These 23 T cell receptor beta chains were sequenced from one sample in a study of early T cells in non-severe SARS-CoV-2 infection. TCRdb re-called the 5' RACE reads with MiXCR, one entry per CDR3 protein. The sample has 45,000 to 65,000 distinct CDR3 sequences, 11% seen once. Sequenced material: whole blood. These receptors all come from an adult who was a healthcare worker with PCR-confirmed SARS-CoV-2 infection or an uninfected control (not recorded which).

This clonotype occurred many times. This sequence joins TRBV7-2 and TRBJ1-4; no firm D call. Trimming took off 4 bases at V and 7 bases at J, with 7 bases between the two ends. CDR3 length equals 12 residues. CDR1 and CDR2 (germline): SGHTA, FQGNSA. The CDR3, as DNA: TGTGCCAGCAGCTCGCTCAGTGAAAAACTGTTTTTT. Its translation: CASSSLSEKLFF.

This clonotype was recorded many times. The CDR3: CASSPIDPPGAFF. The CDR3 DNA reads TGTGCCAGCAGCCCCATAGACCCGCCGGGAGCTTTCTTT. The chain recombines TRBV3-1 with TRBJ1-1; D is unclear. Germline loops: CDR1 LGHDT, CDR2 YNNKEL (reference sequence). This CDR3 is built from 13 residues. Trimming cost V 4 bases and J 10 bases, with 16 bases left between them.

This clonotype was observed at least ten times. This chain joins TRBV7-9 and TRBJ2-3; 11 nucleotides line up with TRBD1. This CDR3 is built from 20 residues. From germline, CDR1 is SEHNR and CDR2 FQNEAQ (reference sequence). V gave up 5 bases and J gave up 3 bases; unmatched junction bases: 19. The CDR3 DNA reads TGTGCCAGCAGCCCTACACCGGGACAGGGGGTCCCTCACCTTACAGATACGCAGTATTTT. Its protein product is CASSPTPGQGVPHLTDTQYF.

The chain couples TRBV7-8 to TRBJ1-5; D is uncertain. Germline assignment: CDR1 SGHVS and CDR2 FQNEAQ. Trimming removed 3 bases from V and 9 bases from J, with 12 bases in between. This CDR3 has 13 residues. The CDR3 loop is CASSLPGLWPQHF. The CDR3 coding sequence is TGTGCCAGCAGCTTGCCAGGTCTATGGCCCCAGCATTTT.

This clonotype was recorded a few times. In nucleotides, the CDR3 is TGTGCCAGCAGCAACGGACAGGGTCTTAATTCACCCCTCCACTTT. This encodes CASSNGQGLNSPLHF. The rearrangement uses TRBV7-3 and TRBJ1-6, with TRBD1 matching 8 bases. The CDR3 loop spans 15 amino acids. Germline V gene lookup returns CDR1 SGHTA and CDR2 FQGTGA. V was clipped by 5 bases and J by 6 bases; unmatched bases: 6.

This clonotype was seen at least ten times. The J gene is TRBJ2-5, the V gene TRBV29-1, with 10 bases fitting TRBD1. Germline CDR1 and CDR2: SQVTM and ANQGSEA. The CDR3 length is 13 residues. The V gene end was trimmed by 7 bases and the J gene end by 5 bases; junction bases not matched to a gene: 7. The CDR3 loop reads CSEGTGDGETQYF. The CDR3 nucleotides are TGCAGCGAGGGGACAGGGGATGGGGAGACCCAGTACTTC.

As to this clonotype: This clone may be a read error of a much larger clone one base away. V gene TRBV5-6 combines with J gene TRBJ2-1; TRBD1 might be the D (6 bases). V was pared by 4 bases and J by 0 bases, with 20 bases between. The CDR3 covers 18 residues. CDR1 and CDR2 (germline): SGHDT, YYEEEE. CDR3 coding DNA: TGTGCCAGCAGCCAGGGGCAGGACGAGGGGAGCTCCTACAATGAGCAGTTCTTC. It translates to CASSQGQDEGSSYNEQFF.

This chain uses TRBV5-1 with TRBJ2-5; perhaps D is TRBD1 or TRBD2 (5 bases each). Germline CDR1 and CDR2: SGHRS and YFSETQ. Trimming pared 4 bases from V and 4 bases from J, leaving 20 bases between. This CDR3 comprises 16 residues. As DNA, the CDR3 is TGCGCCAGCAGCGTAACGGGACCCCCTCCGAGAGAGACCCAGTACTTC. This translates into CASSVTGPPPRETQYF.

This clonotype was recorded a few times. CDR3 loop: CAASARGQGANEQFF. CDR3 sequence (DNA): TGTGCTGCCTCTGCGAGGGGACAGGGGGCAAATGAGCAGTTCTTC. The chain recombines TRBV25-1 with TRBJ2-1; TRBD1 agrees at 12 bases. Germline CDR1 reads MGHDK; CDR2 reads SYGVNS. The CDR3 has 15 residues.

This clonotype was seen many times. This chain joins TRBV7-8 and TRBJ2-1; tentatively, D is TRBD1 or TRBD2 (5 bases each). V shed 5 bases and J shed 4 bases, with 12 bases lying between them. The CDR3 length is 14 residues. The germline V gene encodes CDR1 SGHVS and CDR2 FQNEAQ. CDR3 nucleotide sequence: TGTGCCAGCAGCCTCGCCGGGACGTACAATGAGCAGTTCTTC. Amino acids: CASSLAGTYNEQFF.

On this clonotype: It may be a read error: a sequence one base away is much more abundant. The rearrangement links TRBV19 to TRBJ2-6; perhaps TRBD1 as D (5 bases). Germline CDR1 and CDR2: LNHDA and SQIVND (reference sequence). This CDR3 comprises 15 residues. The chain's CDR3 is CASSRQNSGANVLAF. Here the CDR3 DNA reads TGTGCCAGTAGTAGACAGAACTCTGGGGCCAACGTCCTGGCTTTC.

This clonotype occurred many times. The chain is built from TRBV28 and TRBJ1-6, with no clear D. V lost 3 bases to trimming and J lost 10 bases, with 16 bases between them. This CDR3 contains 15 residues. Germline lookup yields CDR1 MDHEN and CDR2 SYDVKM. Here the CDR3 DNA reads TGTGCCAGCAGTTTCCCCGAAAGTAAAACGTCACCCCTCCACTTT. This codes for CASSFPESKTSPLHF.

J is TRBJ1-1 and V is TRBV2; the D is unclear. V was clipped by 7 bases and J by 3 bases, with 12 bases between them. Per germline, CDR1 SNHLY and CDR2 FYNNEI. This CDR3 has 13 amino acids. The CDR3 reads CASIFDSDTEAFF. The CDR3 DNA reads as TGTGCCAGCATTTTTGATTCCGACACTGAAGCTTTCTTT.

This clonotype showed up many times. This rearrangement joins TRBV7-2 to TRBJ2-3; D not resolved. CDR1 is SGHTA and CDR2 is FQGNSA in the germline V gene. The CDR3 consists of 13 residues. Trimming removed 1 base from V and 1 base from J, with 3 bases in between. CDR3 coding DNA: TGTGCCAGCAGCTTAGGTGGCACAGATACGCAGTATTTT. Translation: CASSLGGTDTQYF. The full variable domain, completed using reference TRBV7-2 and TRBJ2-3, is GAGVSQSPSNKVTEKGKDVELRCDPISGHTALYWYRQSLGQGLEFLIYFQGNSAPDKSGLPSDRFSAERTGGSVSTLTIQRTQQEDSAVYLCASSLGGTDTQYFGPGTRLTVL.

The sample holds many counts of this clonotype. One end of the junction fails to match germline, which may point to a read error. This chain's CDR3 is CASSRDTSTEAFF. The CDR3 region has the DNA TGTGCTAGCAGCCGCGACACTTCCACTGAAGCTTTCTTT. The chain uses TRBV7-7 and TRBJ1-1; D ambiguous. The CDR3 is 13 amino acids. In germline, CDR1 is SSHAT, CDR2 FNYEAQ (reference sequence).

This clonotype was seen at least ten times. The chain carries TRBV6-2 or TRBV6-3 and TRBJ1-1, with TRBD1 matching 8 bases. Trimming removed 4 bases from V and 4 bases from J; junction bases left unmatched: 5. The CDR3 loop spans 14 amino acids. Germline V gene lookup returns CDR1 MNHEY and CDR2 SVGEGT. The CDR3 region is CASSFQGAGTEAFF. The DNA of the CDR3 is TGTGCCAGCAGTTTTCAGGGGGCGGGCACTGAAGCTTTCTTT.

Turning to this clonotype: The junction and the germline gene differ at one end; a read error may be behind it. CDR3 in amino acids: CATTPDGFLDF. CDR3 nucleotide sequence: TGTGCCACTACGCCCGACGGGTTCTTGGACTTC. The chain links TRBV19 to TRBJ2-4, with no clear D. CDR3 length: 11 amino acids. Germline lookup yields CDR1 LNHDA and CDR2 SQIVND (reference sequence). Based on the CDR3 plus reference TRBV19 and TRBJ2-4, the full variable domain is DGGITQSPKYLFRKEGQNVTLSCEQNLNHDAMYWYRQDPGQGLRLIYYSQIVNDFQKGDIAEGYSVSREKKESFPLTVTSAQKNPTAFYLCATTPDGFLDFGAGTRLSVL.

This rearrangement joins TRBV29-1 to TRBJ2-5; perhaps TRBD2 as D (5 bases). Germline V gene data show CDR1 as SQVTM and CDR2 as ANQGSEA. The CDR3 is made up of 11 amino acids. Trimming removed 6 bases from V and 5 bases from J, with 10 bases in between. CDR3 sequence: CSVGVAETQYF. The DNA for the CDR3 is TGCAGCGTCGGGGTGGCGGAGACCCAGTACTTC.

In this sample, this clonotype is medium-sized. The J gene is TRBJ2-1, the V gene TRBV7-2; 15 nucleotides line up with TRBD2. V trimming: 4 bases; J trimming: 7 bases; junction bases outside the gene matches: 2. Germline values: CDR1 SGHTA, CDR2 FQGNSA. The CDR3 consists of 15 residues. Here the CDR3 DNA reads TGTGCCAGCAGCTCGGGACTAGCGGGAGGAAATGAGCAGTTCTTC. This translates into CASSSGLAGGNEQFF.

This clonotype was observed at least ten times. This chain connects TRBV12-3 or TRBV12-4 to TRBJ1-2; 7 bases line up with TRBD1. The CDR3 contains 15 residues. V shed 4 bases and J 8 bases; nucleotides not matched to a gene: 13. The CDR3 loop is CASSWGSGGYGGYTF. Here the CDR3 DNA reads TGTGCCAGCAGTTGGGGGTCAGGGGGATATGGCGGCTACACCTTC.

The V and J genes are TRBV6-5 and TRBJ1-5; weak D call: TRBD1 (6 bases). Trimming left V 6 bases short and J 0 bases short, with 18 bases between. CDR3 length: 17 amino acids. The germline CDR1 and CDR2 sequences are MNHEY and SVGAGI. The CDR3 region is CASSRNGGGISNQPQHF. As DNA, the CDR3 is TGTGCCAGCAGCCGCAATGGAGGGGGGATTAGCAATCAGCCCCAGCATTTT.

This clonotype was seen only a few times. The V gene is TRBV28, the J gene TRBJ2-5; D might be TRBD2 (5 bases). Germline CDR1 and CDR2: MDHEN and SYDVKM. V lost 1 base, J lost 4 bases, and 10 bases lay in between. This CDR3 has 14 amino acids. The CDR3 DNA is TGTGCCAGCAGTTTATCGGGCAGCGGAGAGACCCAGTACTTC. Its protein product is CASSLSGSGETQYF. The complete variable domain, with remaining parts taken from reference TRBV28 and TRBJ2-5, reads DVKVTQSSRYLVKRTGEKVFLECVQDMDHENMFWYRQDPGLGLRLIYFSYDVKMKEKGDIPEGYSVSREKKERFSLILESASTNQTSMYLCASSLSGSGETQYFGPGTRLLVL.

This clonotype came up many times. The rearrangement joins TRBV2 to TRBJ1-6, with D perhaps matching TRBD1 (5 bases). The germline V gene encodes CDR1 SNHLY and CDR2 FYNNEI. This CDR3 has 14 residues. Trimming pared 7 bases from V and 7 bases from J, leaving 14 bases between. CDR3 DNA sequence: TGTGCCAGCAATATAAGGGGAATGAATTCACCCCTCCACTTT. It yields the protein CASNIRGMNSPLHF.